A single sample is the source of the 32 T cell receptor beta chains below, sequenced in a study of cytomegalovirus exposure and HLA in healthy donors. Both 60 Vbeta primers and 13 Jbeta primers went into the PCR. Repertoires were generated with immunoSEQ multiplex PCR, while TCRdb's copy carries only in-frame clones and drops some. Found here are 150,000 to 200,000 clones, roughly 77% of them singletons; the top ten hold about 1.9%. Sequencing used PBMCs. These receptors all come from a woman aged 18-29 years in good health and CMV-seronegative.

The chain couples TRBV27 to TRBJ1-1, with 7 bases aligning to TRBD1. The V and J ends lost 4 bases and 4 bases, in that order; junction bases with no gene match: 9. The germline V gene encodes CDR1 MNHEY and CDR2 SMNVEV (reference sequence). This CDR3 is built from 15 residues. CDR3 DNA: TGTGCCAGCAGTTCACCAGGGGGAGAGGGCACTGAAGCTTTCTTT. It yields the protein CASSSPGGEGTEAFF.

The V and J genes are TRBV11-2 and TRBJ1-5; 9 bases are a match to TRBD1. CDR3 length: 13 amino acids. With V trimmed by 3 bases and J by 9 bases, 3 bases remained unmatched. Germline V lookup: CDR1 SGHAT, CDR2 FQNNGV. The CDR3 loop reads CASSFGTGWPQHF. The CDR3 DNA follows: TGTGCCAGCAGCTTCGGGACAGGGTGGCCCCAGCATTTT.

The rearrangement links TRBV7-6 to TRBJ2-3, with 11 positions matching TRBD2. Germline V lookup: CDR1 SGHVS, CDR2 FNYEAQ. The CDR3 is 18 residues long. The V gene end was trimmed by 1 base and the J gene end by 8 bases; junction bases not matched to a gene: 14. CDR3 DNA: TGTGCCAGCAGCTTAGAAGGGGCTAGCGGGGGGACCACGGGTACGCAGTATTTT. Translating it yields CASSLEGASGGTTGTQYF.

The genes are TRBV10-3 and TRBJ2-4; tentative D call: TRBD1 (5 bases). Trimming took off 4 bases at V and 5 bases at J, with 12 bases between the two ends. CDR1 and CDR2 (germline): ENHRY, SYGVKD. CDR3 size: 14 residues. CDR3 sequence: CAISVSETENIQYF. The CDR3 DNA sequence: TGTGCCATCAGTGTCTCAGAGACAGAAAACATTCAGTACTTC.

The chain couples TRBV7-3 to TRBJ2-1; 11 bases are shared with TRBD2. V was clipped by 5 bases and J by 9 bases; unmatched bases: 12. Germline V gives CDR1 SGHTA, CDR2 FQGTGA. The CDR3 covers 16 residues. CDR3: CASSPDRLAGFGEQFF. The CDR3 nucleotides are TGTGCCAGCAGCCCGGATAGACTAGCGGGGTTTGGTGAGCAGTTCTTC.

CDR3 sequence (DNA): TGTGCCAGCAGCTCTCAGGGAGGGGCGGGCAGCTCCTACAATGAGCAGTTCTTC. Residues: CASSSQGGAGSSYNEQFF. The chain uses TRBV7-9 and TRBJ2-1; TRBD2 matches 7 bases. The ends lost 4 bases at V and 0 bases at J; junction bases unmatched: 12. This CDR3 comprises 18 residues. Germline-derived CDR1 and CDR2 are SEHNR and FQNEAQ (reference sequence).

This clone occurred a few times. CDR3 protein: CASRGQVSTEAFF. The CDR3 nucleotides are TGCGCCAGCAGAGGCCAGGTGAGCACTGAAGCTTTCTTT. The rearrangement uses TRBV5-1 and TRBJ1-1; D is undetermined. CDR1 is SGHRS, CDR2 YFSETQ, per germline. V was pared by 5 bases and J by 4 bases, with 12 bases between. This CDR3 region has 13 residues.

The chain links TRBV4-1 to TRBJ2-3; 7 nucleotides match TRBD2. Germline lookup yields CDR1 MGHRA and CDR2 YSYEKL. J lost 11 bases, V lost 0 bases, and 8 bases had no gene match. CDR3 length equals 14 residues. The CDR3 protein is CASSQDPSGEGQYF. Written as DNA, the CDR3 is TGCGCCAGCAGCCAAGATCCTAGCGGCGAGGGGCAGTATTTT.

The chain has TRBV7-8 and TRBJ2-7, with 10 bases matching TRBD1. The CDR3 length is 14 residues. The trim removed 3 bases at V and 3 bases at J, leaving 2 bases unmatched. CDR1 SGHVS and CDR2 FQNEAQ come from the germline V gene. CDR3 sequence reads: CASSLTGGLYEQYF. CDR3 sequence (DNA): TGTGCCAGCAGCTTGACAGGGGGCCTCTACGAGCAGTACTTC.

The chain has TRBV25-1 and TRBJ2-7, with a possible D match to TRBD1 (6 bases). The CDR3 has 14 amino acids. Deletions cut 4 bases from V and 9 bases from J, with 19 bases between. Per germline, CDR1 MGHDK and CDR2 SYGVNS. This CDR3 is CASSAQGNYEWQYF. CDR3 DNA sequence: TGTGCCAGCAGTGCCCAGGGGAACTACGAGTGGCAGTACTTC.

The rearrangement joins TRBV28 to TRBJ1-3; 9 bases are shared with TRBD1. Germline V gene lookup returns CDR1 MDHEN and CDR2 SYDVKM. The CDR3 contains 18 residues. The V and J ends lost 6 bases and 7 bases, in that order; junction bases with no gene match: 19. CDR3: CASSAPPTGGVLENTIYF. CDR3 DNA sequence: TGTGCCAGCAGCGCGCCCCCTACAGGGGGCGTTTTGGAGAACACCATATATTTT.

The CDR3 bases are TGTGCCTGGAGTGATAACGGGGGGAACACAGATACGCAGTATTTT. Amino acid sequence: CAWSDNGGNTDTQYF. The chain couples TRBV30 to TRBJ2-3, with 7 bases identical to TRBD2. J lost 2 bases, V lost 1 base, and 6 bases had no gene match. The CDR3 is made up of 15 amino acids. Germline V lookup: CDR1 GTSNPN, CDR2 SVGIG (reference sequence).

The rearrangement uses TRBV18 and TRBJ1-1, with TRBD1 matching over 8 bases. Unmatched junction bases numbered 4, after V lost 6 bases and J lost 4 bases. CDR1 KGHSH and CDR2 LQKENI come from the germline V gene. The CDR3 spans 13 residues. The CDR3 here is CASSQDRVTEAFF. In DNA form, the CDR3 reads TGTGCCAGCTCCCAGGACAGGGTCACTGAAGCTTTCTTT.

J is TRBJ1-1 and V is TRBV6-1; D unresolved. CDR3 length: 13 amino acids. Trimming left V 5 bases short and J 1 base short, with 8 bases between. Germline CDR1 reads MNHNS; CDR2 reads SASEGT. CDR3 protein: CASSRDKNTEAFF. In DNA, the CDR3 is TGTGCCAGCAGTCGCGACAAGAACACTGAAGCTTTCTTT.

The chain employs TRBV11-2 and TRBJ1-4; maybe TRBD1 (5 bases). Trimming left V 5 bases short and J 6 bases short, with 25 bases between. Germline CDR1 and CDR2: SGHAT and FQNNGV. The CDR3 spans 18 residues. This chain's CDR3 is CASSQRANPRGGDEKLFF. Written as DNA, the CDR3 is TGTGCCAGCAGCCAGAGGGCCAATCCGAGGGGAGGTGATGAAAAACTGTTTTTT.

This clone was observed a few times. The chain employs TRBV19 and TRBJ2-7, with TRBD2 matching 9 bases. This CDR3 has 14 residues. CDR1 is LNHDA and CDR2 is SQIVND in the germline V gene (reference sequence). V was clipped by 5 bases and J by 7 bases; unmatched bases: 9. The CDR3 spells CASSVGLAGGEQYF. The CDR3 DNA sequence: TGTGCCAGTAGTGTGGGACTAGCCGGAGGGGAGCAGTACTTC.

About this clone: This CDR3 is also generated by other DNA sequences in the sample. The chain couples TRBV6-5 to TRBJ2-7, with D possibly matching TRBD1 (6 bases). V gave up 5 bases and J gave up 2 bases, with 10 bases separating them. Germline-derived CDR1 and CDR2 are MNHEY and SVGAGI. This CDR3 has 13 amino acids. CDR3 region: CASSVAGAYEQYF. Written as DNA, the CDR3 is TGTGCCAGCAGTGTTGCAGGGGCCTACGAGCAGTACTTC.

CDR3 DNA sequence: TGCGCCAGCAGCCAAGATCCGGACAGGGGAAACTATGGCTACACCTTC. Translated: CASSQDPDRGNYGYTF. The rearrangement joins TRBV4-1 to TRBJ1-2; 9 bases fit TRBD1. V was clipped by 0 bases and J by 2 bases; unmatched bases: 4. The CDR3 covers 16 residues. In germline, CDR1 is MGHRA, CDR2 YSYEKL.

This chain links TRBV5-1 with TRBJ1-4, with D possibly TRBD1 on 6 matching bases. CDR1 is SGHRS, CDR2 YFSETQ, per germline. Trimming removed 2 bases from V and 6 bases from J, with 14 bases in between. This CDR3 has 15 amino acids. CDR3: CASSFGRGVDEKLFF. The DNA for the CDR3 is TGCGCCAGCAGCTTTGGGAGGGGGGTAGATGAAAAACTGTTTTTT.

The chain joins TRBV28 to TRBJ1-2, with TRBD1 as a possible D gene (6 bases). The CDR3 consists of 14 residues. Trimming left V 3 bases short and J 2 bases short, with 10 bases between. CDR1 MDHEN and CDR2 SYDVKM come from the germline V gene. The CDR3: CASSFAGVNYGYTF. The DNA of the CDR3 is TGTGCCAGCAGTTTTGCAGGGGTAAACTATGGCTACACCTTC.

This clone was counted a single time. The V call is TRBV25-1, the J call TRBJ2-5, with D possibly TRBD2 on 6 matching bases. Looked up from germline, CDR1 is MGHDK and CDR2 is SYGVNS. The CDR3 contains 17 residues. V lost 3 bases and J 2 bases, leaving 19 bases between the germline ends. The CDR3 DNA sequence: TGTGCCAGCAGTGAGGAGGGACTGCCGACAATGCAAGAGACCCAGTACTTC. Translated: CASSEEGLPTMQETQYF.

The CDR3 loop reads CASSLRQALNEKLFF. For the CDR3, the DNA is TGTGCCAGCAGCTTGCGACAGGCCCTTAATGAAAAACTGTTTTTT. The rearrangement uses TRBV11-3 and TRBJ1-4; D is perhaps TRBD1 (6 bases). V gave up 3 bases and J gave up 4 bases, with 12 bases separating them. CDR1 is SGHNT, CDR2 YENEEA, per germline. The CDR3 has 15 amino acids.

The count of this clone is one. CDR3 sequence reads: CASSLSGQTLNTEAFF. CDR3 in DNA: TGCGCCAGCAGCTTGTCAGGACAGACTTTGAACACTGAAGCTTTCTTT. This sequence joins TRBV5-1 and TRBJ1-1, with a tentative D call TRBD1 (6 bases). Trimming cost V 1 base and J 0 bases, with 13 bases left between them. Germline CDR1 SGHRS, CDR2 YFSETQ. There are 16 residues in the CDR3.

V gene TRBV11-2 combines with J gene TRBJ2-5; D may be TRBD2 (6 bases). The J call may be incorrect, as the DNA end agrees better with TRBJ2-7. The CDR3 loop spans 14 amino acids. The germline V gene has CDR1 SGHAT and CDR2 FQNNGV. The CDR3 DNA is TGTGCCAGCAGCGTGCCCGGGAGCTCCTACGAGCAGTACTTC. Translated, it gives CASSVPGSSYEQYF.

The chain links TRBV4-1 to TRBJ2-5; 8 bases map to TRBD1. Germline CDR1 is MGHRA and CDR2 is YSYEKL. The ends lost 1 base at V and 2 bases at J; junction bases unmatched: 3. The CDR3 has 15 residues. Written as DNA, the CDR3 is TGCGCCAGCAGCCAAGGGGACAGGTCACAAGAGACCCAGTACTTC. It translates to CASSQGDRSQETQYF.

CDR3 DNA: TGTGCCAGCAGCTTAGCGTACAACATGAACACTGAAGCTTTCTTT. Its protein is CASSLAYNMNTEAFF. The chain employs TRBV13 and TRBJ1-1; no clear D gene. This CDR3 contains 15 residues. Trimming removed 1 base from V and 0 bases from J, with 9 bases in between. The V gene's germline CDR1 is PRHDT and CDR2 FYEKMQ (reference sequence).

The chain carries TRBV6-5 and TRBJ1-6, with D perhaps matching TRBD1 (6 bases). From germline, CDR1 is MNHEY and CDR2 SVGAGI. The length of the CDR3 is 16 residues. Trimming took 2 bases from V and 6 from J, leaving 14 bases between them. The CDR3: CASSYARGTRNSPLHF. In nucleotides, the CDR3 is TGTGCCAGCAGTTACGCCAGGGGAACCCGTAATTCACCCCTCCACTTT.

The V gene is TRBV19, the J gene TRBJ1-2, with D unclear. This CDR3 spans 14 amino acids. Looked up from germline, CDR1 is LNHDA and CDR2 is SQIVND (reference sequence). Trimming cost V 3 bases and J 4 bases, with 12 bases left between them. The CDR3 bases are TGTGCCAGTAGTATTACCCGGGATTCCTATGGCTACACCTTC. Protein sequence: CASSITRDSYGYTF.

V is TRBV25-1 and J is TRBJ2-7; 9 bases map to TRBD1. The germline gives CDR1 MGHDK, CDR2 SYGVNS. The CDR3 spans 13 residues. V trimming: 8 bases; J trimming: 3 bases; junction bases outside the gene matches: 5. This CDR3 reads CASSLDRGYEQYF. The CDR3, as DNA: TGTGCCAGCTCCCTGGACAGGGGCTACGAGCAGTACTTC.

The rearrangement links TRBV5-1 to TRBJ2-7, with a tentative D call TRBD1 (7 bases). Deletions cut 0 bases from V and 2 bases from J, with 9 bases between. Germline V CDR1 and CDR2: SGHRS, YFSETQ. The CDR3 is made up of 14 amino acids. CDR3 amino acids: CASSLARGAYEQYF. In DNA, the CDR3 is TGCGCCAGCAGCTTGGCCAGGGGGGCCTACGAGCAGTACTTC.

This rearrangement joins TRBV29-1 to TRBJ1-1; D unclear. CDR1 and CDR2 (germline): SQVTM, ANQGSEA. The CDR3 spans 13 residues. Trimming cost V 4 bases and J 6 bases, with 15 bases left between them. CDR3 region: CSVGRGLGPEAFF. The CDR3 DNA reads TGCAGCGTTGGGCGGGGTTTGGGCCCTGAAGCTTTCTTT.

The chain carries TRBV29-1 and TRBJ1-4, with unresolved D. Trimming removed 1 base at V and 5 bases at J, with 11 bases between. Germline V CDR1 and CDR2: SQVTM, ANQGSEA. The CDR3 sequence is 14 residues long. The DNA for the CDR3 is TGCAGCGTTGAAGGATCGGGAGGGAATGAAAAACTGTTTTTT. Encoded protein: CSVEGSGGNEKLFF.